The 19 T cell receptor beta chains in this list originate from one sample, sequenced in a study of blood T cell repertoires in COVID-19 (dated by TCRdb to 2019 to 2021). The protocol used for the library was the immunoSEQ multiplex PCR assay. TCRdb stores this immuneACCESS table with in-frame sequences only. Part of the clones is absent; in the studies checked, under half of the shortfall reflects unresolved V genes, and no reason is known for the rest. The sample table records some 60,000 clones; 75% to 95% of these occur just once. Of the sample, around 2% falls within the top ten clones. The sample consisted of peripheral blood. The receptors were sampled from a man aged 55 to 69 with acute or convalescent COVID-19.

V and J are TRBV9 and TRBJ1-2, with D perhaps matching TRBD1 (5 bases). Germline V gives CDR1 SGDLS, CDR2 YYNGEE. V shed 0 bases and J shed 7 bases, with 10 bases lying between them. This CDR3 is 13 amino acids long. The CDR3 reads CASSVDTGSGYTF. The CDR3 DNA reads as TGTGCCAGCAGCGTAGACACAGGTTCTGGCTACACCTTC. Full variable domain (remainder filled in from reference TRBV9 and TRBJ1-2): DSGVTQTPKHLITATGQRVTLRCSPRSGDLSVYWYQQSLDQGLQFLIQYYNGEERAKGNILERFSAQQFPDLHSELNLSSLELGDSALYFCASSVDTGSGYTFGSGTRLTVV.

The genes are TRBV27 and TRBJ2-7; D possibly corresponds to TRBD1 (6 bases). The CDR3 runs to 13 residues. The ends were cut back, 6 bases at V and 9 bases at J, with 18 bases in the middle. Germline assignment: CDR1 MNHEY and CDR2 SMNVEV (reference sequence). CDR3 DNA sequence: TGTGCCAGCAGCAAATCGGACAGAACGGGGCAGTACTTC. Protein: CASSKSDRTGQYF.

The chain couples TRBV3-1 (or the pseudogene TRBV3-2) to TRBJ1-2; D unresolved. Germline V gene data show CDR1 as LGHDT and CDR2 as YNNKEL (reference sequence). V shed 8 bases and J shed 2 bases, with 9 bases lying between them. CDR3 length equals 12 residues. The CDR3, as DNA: TGTGCCAGCTCCCAGGTCAACTATGGCTACACCTTC. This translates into CASSQVNYGYTF.

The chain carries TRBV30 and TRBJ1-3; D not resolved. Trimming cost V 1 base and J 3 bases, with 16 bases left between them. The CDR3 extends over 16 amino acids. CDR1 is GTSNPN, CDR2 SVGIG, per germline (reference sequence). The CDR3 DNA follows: TGTGCCTGGAGTGGAGGTGTGTCCCTTAGTGGAAACACCATATATTTT. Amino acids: CAWSGGVSLSGNTIYF.

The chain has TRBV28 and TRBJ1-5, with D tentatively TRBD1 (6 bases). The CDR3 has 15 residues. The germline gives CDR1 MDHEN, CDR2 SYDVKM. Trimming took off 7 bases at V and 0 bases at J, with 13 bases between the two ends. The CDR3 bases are TGTGCCAGCAACGCACAGGGCAGTAGCAATCAGCCCCAGCATTTT. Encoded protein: CASNAQGSSNQPQHF.

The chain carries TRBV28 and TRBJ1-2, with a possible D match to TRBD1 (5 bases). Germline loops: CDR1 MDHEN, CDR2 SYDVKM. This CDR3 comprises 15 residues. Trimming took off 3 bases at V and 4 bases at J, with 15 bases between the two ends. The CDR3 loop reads CASSFLSRQTYGYTF. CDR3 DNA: TGTGCCAGCAGTTTCCTGTCTAGACAGACCTATGGCTACACCTTC.

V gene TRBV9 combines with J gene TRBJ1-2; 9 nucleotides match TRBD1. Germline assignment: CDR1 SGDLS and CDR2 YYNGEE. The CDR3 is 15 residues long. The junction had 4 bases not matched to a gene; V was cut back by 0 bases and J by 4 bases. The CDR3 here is CASSVEGQGFYGYTF. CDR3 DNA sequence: TGTGCCAGCAGCGTAGAGGGACAGGGTTTCTATGGCTACACCTTC.

The CDR3 DNA sequence: TGTGCCAGCAGTTTCGGACACCCCCGAGCTTTCTTT. Translation gives CASSFGHPRAFF. This rearrangement joins TRBV28 to TRBJ1-1; TRBD1 might be the D (5 bases). V was trimmed by 3 bases and J by 10 bases, leaving 12 bases between them. Germline V gene sequence: CDR1 MDHEN, CDR2 SYDVKM. The CDR3 is made up of 12 amino acids.

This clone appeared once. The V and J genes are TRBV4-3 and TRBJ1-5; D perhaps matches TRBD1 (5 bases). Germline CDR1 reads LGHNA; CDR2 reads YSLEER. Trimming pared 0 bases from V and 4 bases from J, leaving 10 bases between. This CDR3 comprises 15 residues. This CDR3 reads CASSQDYGGNQPQHF. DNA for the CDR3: TGCGCCAGCAGCCAAGATTACGGGGGTAATCAGCCCCAGCATTTT.

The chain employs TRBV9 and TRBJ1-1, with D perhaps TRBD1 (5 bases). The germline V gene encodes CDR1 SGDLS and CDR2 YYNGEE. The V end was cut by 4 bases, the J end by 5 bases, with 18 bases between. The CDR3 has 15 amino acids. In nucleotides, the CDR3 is TGTGCCAGCAGCCCGCAGGGCTTGGGGAGGACTGAAGCTTTCTTT. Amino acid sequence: CASSPQGLGRTEAFF.

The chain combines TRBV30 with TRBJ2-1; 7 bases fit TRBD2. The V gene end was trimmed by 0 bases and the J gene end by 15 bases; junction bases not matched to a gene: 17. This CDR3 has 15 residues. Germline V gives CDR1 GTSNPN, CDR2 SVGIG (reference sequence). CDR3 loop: CAWSVLHFGAGEVFF. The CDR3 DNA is TGTGCCTGGAGTGTACTTCACTTTGGGGCGGGAGAGGTGTTCTTC.

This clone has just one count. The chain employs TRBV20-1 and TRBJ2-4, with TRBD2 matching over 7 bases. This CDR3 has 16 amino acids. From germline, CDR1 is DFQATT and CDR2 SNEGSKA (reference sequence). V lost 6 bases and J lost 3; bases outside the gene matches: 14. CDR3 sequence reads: CSASQRLAGGKNIQYF. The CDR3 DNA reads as TGCAGTGCCAGTCAACGACTAGCCGGAGGCAAAAACATTCAGTACTTC.

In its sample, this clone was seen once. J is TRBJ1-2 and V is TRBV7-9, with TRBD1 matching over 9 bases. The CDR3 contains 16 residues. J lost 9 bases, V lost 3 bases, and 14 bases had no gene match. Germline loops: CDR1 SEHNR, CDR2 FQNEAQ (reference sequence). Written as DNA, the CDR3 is TGTGCCAGCAGCTTGGCCCCGGGACAGGGTGGACTTAGCTACACCTTC. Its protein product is CASSLAPGQGGLSYTF.

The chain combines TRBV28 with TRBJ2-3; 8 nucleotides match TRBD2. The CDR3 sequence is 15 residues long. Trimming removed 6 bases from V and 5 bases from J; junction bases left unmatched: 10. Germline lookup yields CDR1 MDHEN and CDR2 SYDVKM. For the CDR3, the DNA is TGTGCCAGCAGAATTCCGGGACTAGGTATAGATACGCAGTATTTT. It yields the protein CASRIPGLGIDTQYF.

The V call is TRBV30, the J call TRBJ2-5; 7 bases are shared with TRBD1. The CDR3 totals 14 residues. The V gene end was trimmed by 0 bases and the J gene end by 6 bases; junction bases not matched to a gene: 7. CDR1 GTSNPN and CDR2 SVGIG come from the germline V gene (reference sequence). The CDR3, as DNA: TGTGCCTGGAGTGTAGGACAGGTTAGGAAGACCCAGTACTTC. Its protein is CAWSVGQVRKTQYF.

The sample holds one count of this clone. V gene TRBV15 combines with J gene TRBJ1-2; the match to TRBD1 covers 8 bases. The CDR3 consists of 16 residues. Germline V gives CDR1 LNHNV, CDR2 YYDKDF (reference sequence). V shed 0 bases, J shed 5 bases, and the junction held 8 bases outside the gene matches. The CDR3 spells CATSRDLAGGSYGYTF. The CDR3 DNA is TGTGCCACCAGCAGAGATTTGGCAGGGGGCAGTTATGGCTACACCTTC. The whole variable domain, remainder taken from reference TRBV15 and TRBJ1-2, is DAMVIQNPRYQVTQFGKPVTLSCSQTLNHNVMYWYQQKSSQAPKLLFHYYDKDFNNEADTPDNFQSRRPNTSFCFLDIRSPGLGDTAMYLCATSRDLAGGSYGYTFGSGTRLTVV.

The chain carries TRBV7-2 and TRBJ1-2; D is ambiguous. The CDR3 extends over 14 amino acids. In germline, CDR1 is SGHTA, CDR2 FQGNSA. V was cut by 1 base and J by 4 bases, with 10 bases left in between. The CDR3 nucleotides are TGTGCCAGCAGCTTAGAGGGAGAATCCTATGGCTACACCTTC. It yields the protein CASSLEGESYGYTF.

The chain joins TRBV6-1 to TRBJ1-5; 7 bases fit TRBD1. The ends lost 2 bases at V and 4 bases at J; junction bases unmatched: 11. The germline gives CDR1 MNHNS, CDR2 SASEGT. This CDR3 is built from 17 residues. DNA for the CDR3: TGTGCCAGCAGTGAATGGAGACAGGGTGTGTGGAATCAGCCCCAGCATTTT. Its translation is CASSEWRQGVWNQPQHF.

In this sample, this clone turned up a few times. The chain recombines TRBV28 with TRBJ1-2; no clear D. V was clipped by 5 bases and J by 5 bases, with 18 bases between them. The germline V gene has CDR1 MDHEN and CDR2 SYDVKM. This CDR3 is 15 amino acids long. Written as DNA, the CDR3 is TGTGCCAGCAGTCCTCCCACGGATAGCCGATATGGCTACACCTTC. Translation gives CASSPPTDSRYGYTF.